The source of this T cell receptor beta chain is a study of T cell responses to AZD1222 COVID-19 vaccine. General study points: AZD1222 recipients seropositive at baseline numbered only 5 to 7. Females made up more of the donors, who were largely white British, and clonal diversity may have come out too low.

Second doses were pooled across both intervals (about 4 or about 12 weeks). The table came from immunoSEQ multiplex PCR; TCRdb's copy has only in-frame clones and leaves some out. The data hold about 130,000 clones, with roughly 92% observed a single time. After removal of 4 bases from V and 8 bases from J, the junction contained 4 bases not matched to a gene. This CDR3 spans 14 amino acids. The V gene's germline CDR1 is MDHEN and CDR2 SYDVKM. A word on this clone: As yet, its antigen is unknown.

The sequence derives from an adult who received the AZD1222 COVID-19 vaccine. V and J are TRBV28 and TRBJ1-6, with 8 bases identical to TRBD1. The sequencing used peripheral blood, collected 28 days after the second AZD1222 dose. The CDR3 DNA is TGTGCCAGCAGTTCCGGACAGGGATATTCACCCCTCCACTTT. Its protein is CASSSGQGYSPLHF.